This T cell receptor (beta chain) appears in the sequencing data of a study of blood T cell repertoires in COVID-19. About the study: In each case, the material was cDNA or gDNA derived from T cells, B-cell-depleted T cells, or PBMCs.

Between the trimmed V and J ends, which lost 0 bases and 6 bases, there was a span of 12 bases. The CDR3 is made up of 15 amino acids. Looked up from germline, CDR1 is LNHNV and CDR2 is YYDKDF (reference sequence). Source study methods: Reference gene primer amplification yielded estimated nucleated cell counts. Method: immunoSEQ multiplex PCR; TCRdb's copy keeps in-frame clones and lacks some. V and J calls and clone size come straight from that table; D and trimming were deduced from the DNA. The sample includes around 400,000 clones, about four fifths of them seen just once. This clone has a single count. Participants' reported clinical history set cohort assignment.

Sample: PBMCs or T cells enriched from blood (not recorded which). The TCR was taken from a woman aged 45 to 65 who had recovered from COVID-19. The rearrangement uses TRBV15 and TRBJ1-5; maybe TRBD1 (5 bases). The DNA for the CDR3 is TGTGCCACCAGCAGAGAGAAGGCAGGGATTCAGCCCCAGCATTTT. Its translation: CATSREKAGIQPQHF.